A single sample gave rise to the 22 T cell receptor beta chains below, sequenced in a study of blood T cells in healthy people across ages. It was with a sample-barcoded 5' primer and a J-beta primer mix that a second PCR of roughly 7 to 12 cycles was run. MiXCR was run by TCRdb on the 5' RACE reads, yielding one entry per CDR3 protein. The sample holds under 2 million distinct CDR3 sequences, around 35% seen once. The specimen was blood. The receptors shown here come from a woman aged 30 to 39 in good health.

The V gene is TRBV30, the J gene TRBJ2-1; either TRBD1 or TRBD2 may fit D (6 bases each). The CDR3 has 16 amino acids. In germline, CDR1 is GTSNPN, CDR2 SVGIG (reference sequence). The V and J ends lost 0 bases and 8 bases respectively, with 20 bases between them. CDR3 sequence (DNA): TGTGCCTGGAGTGTGGGGGGCACCCAGTATATCGATGAGCAGTTCTTC. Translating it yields CAWSVGGTQYIDEQFF.

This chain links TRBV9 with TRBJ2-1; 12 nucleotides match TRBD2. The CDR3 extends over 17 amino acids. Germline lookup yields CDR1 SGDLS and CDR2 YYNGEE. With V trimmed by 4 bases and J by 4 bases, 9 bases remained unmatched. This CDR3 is CASSLRTSGTLYNEQFF. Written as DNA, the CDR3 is TGTGCCAGCAGCCTACGGACTAGCGGGACCCTTTACAATGAGCAGTTCTTC.

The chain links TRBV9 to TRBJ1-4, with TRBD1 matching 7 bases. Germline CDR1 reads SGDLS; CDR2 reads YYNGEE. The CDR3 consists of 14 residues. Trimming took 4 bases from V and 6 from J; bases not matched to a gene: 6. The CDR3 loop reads CASSLGQDHEKLFF. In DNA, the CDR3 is TGTGCCAGCAGCTTAGGACAGGATCATGAAAAACTGTTTTTT.

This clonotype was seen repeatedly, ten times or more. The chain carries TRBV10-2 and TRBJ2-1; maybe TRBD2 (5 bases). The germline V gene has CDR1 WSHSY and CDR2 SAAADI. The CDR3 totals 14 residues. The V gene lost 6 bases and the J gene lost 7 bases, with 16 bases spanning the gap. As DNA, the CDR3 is TGCGCCAGCAGGGCTGGTTACTCGGGGAATGAGCAGTTCTTC. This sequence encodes CASRAGYSGNEQFF.

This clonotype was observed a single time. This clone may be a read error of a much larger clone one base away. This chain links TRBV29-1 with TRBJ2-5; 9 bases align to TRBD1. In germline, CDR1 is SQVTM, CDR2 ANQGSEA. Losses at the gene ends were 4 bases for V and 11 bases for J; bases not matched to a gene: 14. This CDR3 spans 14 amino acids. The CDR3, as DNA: TGCAGCGTTGCCGTAACAGGGGGCGATCTGCAGCAGTACTTC. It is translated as CSVAVTGGDLQQYF. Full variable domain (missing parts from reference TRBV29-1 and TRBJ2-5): SAVISQKPSRDICQRGTSLTIQCQVDSQVTMMFWYRQQPGQSLTLIATANQGSEATYESGFVIDKFPISRPNLTFSTLTVSNMSPEDSSIYLCSVAVTGGDLQQYFGPGTRLLVL.

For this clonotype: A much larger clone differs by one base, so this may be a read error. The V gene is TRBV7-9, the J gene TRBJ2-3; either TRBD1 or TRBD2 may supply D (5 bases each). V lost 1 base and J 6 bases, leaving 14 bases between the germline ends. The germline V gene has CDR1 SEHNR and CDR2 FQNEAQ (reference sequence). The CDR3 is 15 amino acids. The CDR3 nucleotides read TGTGCCAGCAGCTTAGGGACACGGGGCGCGGATACGCAGTATTTT. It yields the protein CASSLGTRGADTQYF.

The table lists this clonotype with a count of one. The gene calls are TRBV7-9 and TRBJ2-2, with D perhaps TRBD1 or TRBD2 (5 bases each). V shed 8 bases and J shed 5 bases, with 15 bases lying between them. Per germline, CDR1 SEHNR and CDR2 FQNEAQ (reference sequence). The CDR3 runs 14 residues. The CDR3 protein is CASPDPEGTGELFF. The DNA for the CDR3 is TGTGCCAGCCCCGACCCAGAGGGGACCGGGGAGCTGTTTTTT.

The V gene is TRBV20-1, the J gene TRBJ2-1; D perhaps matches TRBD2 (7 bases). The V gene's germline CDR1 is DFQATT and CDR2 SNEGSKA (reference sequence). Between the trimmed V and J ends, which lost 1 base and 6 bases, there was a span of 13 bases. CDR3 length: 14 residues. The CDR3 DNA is TGCAGTGCTAGAGGGGGGGGGGCCTTCAATGAGCAGTTCTTC. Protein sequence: CSARGGGAFNEQFF.

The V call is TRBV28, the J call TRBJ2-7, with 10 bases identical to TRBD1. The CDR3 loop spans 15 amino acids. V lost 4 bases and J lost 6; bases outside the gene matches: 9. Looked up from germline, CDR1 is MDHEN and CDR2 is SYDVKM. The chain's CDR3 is CASSSLTGGLSEQYF. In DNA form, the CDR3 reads TGTGCCAGCAGTTCCCTGACAGGGGGCCTAAGCGAGCAGTACTTC.

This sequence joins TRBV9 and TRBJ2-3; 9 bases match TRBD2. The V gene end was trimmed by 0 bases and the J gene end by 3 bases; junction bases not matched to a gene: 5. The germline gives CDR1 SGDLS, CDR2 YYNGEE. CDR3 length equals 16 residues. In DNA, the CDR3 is TGTGCCAGCAGCGTAGTTGGCGGGGGGGCGACAGATACGCAGTATTTT. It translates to CASSVVGGGATDTQYF.

DNA for the CDR3: TGTGCCAGCAGCCAGGTTGGCGGATCTGAAGCTTTCTTT. It yields the protein CASSQVGGSEAFF. The chain employs TRBV4-2 and TRBJ1-1; D uncertain. The CDR3 is 13 residues long. Trimming removed 3 bases from V and 6 bases from J, with 11 bases in between. CDR1 is LGHNA and CDR2 is YNFKEQ in the germline V gene.

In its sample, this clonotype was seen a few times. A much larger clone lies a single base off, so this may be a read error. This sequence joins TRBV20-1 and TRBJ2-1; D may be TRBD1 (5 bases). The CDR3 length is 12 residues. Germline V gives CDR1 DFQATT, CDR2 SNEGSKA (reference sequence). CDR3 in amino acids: CRARGSYNEQFF. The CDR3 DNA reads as TGCAGGGCTAGGGGCTCCTACAATGAGCAGTTCTTC.

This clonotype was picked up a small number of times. The chain's CDR3 is CAWTGLLGEKLFF. For the CDR3, the DNA is TGTGCCTGGACCGGACTCTTGGGGGAAAAACTGTTTTTT. The chain couples TRBV30 to TRBJ1-4; D not resolved. V was pared by 4 bases and J by 8 bases, with 14 bases between. The CDR3 is made up of 13 amino acids. CDR1 GTSNPN and CDR2 SVGIG come from the germline V gene (reference sequence).

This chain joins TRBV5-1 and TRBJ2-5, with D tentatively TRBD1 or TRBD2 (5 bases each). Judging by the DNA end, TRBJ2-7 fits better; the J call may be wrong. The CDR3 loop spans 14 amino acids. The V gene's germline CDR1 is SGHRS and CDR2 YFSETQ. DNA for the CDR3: TGCGCCAGCAGCCGCTCATGGGACCAATACGAGCAGTACTTC. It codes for CASSRSWDQYEQYF.

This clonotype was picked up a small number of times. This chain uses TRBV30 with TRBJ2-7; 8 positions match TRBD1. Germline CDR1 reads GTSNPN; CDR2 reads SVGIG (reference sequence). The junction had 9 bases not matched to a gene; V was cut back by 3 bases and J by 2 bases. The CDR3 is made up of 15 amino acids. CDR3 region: CAWSRPGTGAYEQYF. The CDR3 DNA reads TGTGCCTGGAGCCGACCCGGGACAGGAGCCTACGAGCAGTACTTC.

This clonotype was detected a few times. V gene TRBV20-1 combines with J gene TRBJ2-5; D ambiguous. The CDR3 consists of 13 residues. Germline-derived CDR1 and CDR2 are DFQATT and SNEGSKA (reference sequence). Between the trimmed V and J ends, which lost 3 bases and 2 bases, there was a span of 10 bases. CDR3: CSARRSAQETQYF. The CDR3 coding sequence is TGCAGTGCTAGGAGGTCAGCTCAAGAGACCCAGTACTTC.

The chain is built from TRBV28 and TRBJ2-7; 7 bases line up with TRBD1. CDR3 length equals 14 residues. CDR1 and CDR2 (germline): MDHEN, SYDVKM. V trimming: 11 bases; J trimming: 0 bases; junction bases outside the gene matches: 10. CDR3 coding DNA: TGTGCCGTACAGGGGCGTGGGAGCTCCTACGAGCAGTACTTC. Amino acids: CAVQGRGSSYEQYF.

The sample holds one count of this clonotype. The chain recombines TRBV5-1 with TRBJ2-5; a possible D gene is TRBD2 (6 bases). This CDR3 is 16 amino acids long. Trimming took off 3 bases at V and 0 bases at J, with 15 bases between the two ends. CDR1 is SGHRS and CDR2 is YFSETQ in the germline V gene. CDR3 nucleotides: TGCGCCAGCAGCTACCGGTCGGGACTGTACCAAGAGACCCAGTACTTC. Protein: CASSYRSGLYQETQYF.

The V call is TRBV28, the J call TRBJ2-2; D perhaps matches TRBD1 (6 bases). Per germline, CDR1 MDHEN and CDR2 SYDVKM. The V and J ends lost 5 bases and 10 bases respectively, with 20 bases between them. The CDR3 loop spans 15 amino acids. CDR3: CASSGGGRGREELFF. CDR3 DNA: TGTGCCAGCAGTGGAGGTGGCAGGGGAAGAGAGGAGCTGTTTTTT.

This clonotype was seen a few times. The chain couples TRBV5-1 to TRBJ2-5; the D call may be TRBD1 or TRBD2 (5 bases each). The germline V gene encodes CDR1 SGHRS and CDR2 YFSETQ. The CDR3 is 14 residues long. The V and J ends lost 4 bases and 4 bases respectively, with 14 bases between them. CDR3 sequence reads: CASSTPGLGETQYF. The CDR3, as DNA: TGCGCCAGCAGCACCCCGGGGCTTGGAGAGACCCAGTACTTC.

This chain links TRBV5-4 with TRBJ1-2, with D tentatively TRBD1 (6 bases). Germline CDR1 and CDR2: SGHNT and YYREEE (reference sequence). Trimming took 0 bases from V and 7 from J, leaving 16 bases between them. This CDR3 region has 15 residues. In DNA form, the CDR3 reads TGTGCCAGCAGCTTGGCCCCTTACACAGGGAGTGGCTACACCTTC. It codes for CASSLAPYTGSGYTF.

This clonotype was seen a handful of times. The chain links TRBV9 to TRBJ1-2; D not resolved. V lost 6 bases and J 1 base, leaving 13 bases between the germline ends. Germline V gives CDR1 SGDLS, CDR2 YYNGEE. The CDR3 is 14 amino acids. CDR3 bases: TGTGCCAGCAACTCGGGCGGAATTAACTATGGCTACACCTTC. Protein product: CASNSGGINYGYTF.